The 7 T cell receptor beta chains reported below all come from one sample, sequenced in a study of graft-versus-host responses after intestinal transplantation (dated by TCRdb to the early 2020s). These receptors have no identified antigens. Libraries were prepared through the immunoSEQ multiplex PCR assay. Not all clones reach the TCRdb copy of this immuneACCESS table, which keeps in-frame sequences only. Checked studies attribute under half of the gap to unresolved V genes and leave the rest unexplained. Within this sample are about 59,000 clones, with approximately 94% of them counted one time only. The ten largest account for 0.38% of the sample. The sample's time point, from its label and the paper: cells obtained before transplantation from donor or recipient. This sample comprised unstimulated CD4+ T cells sorted from spleen or lymph node cells, obtained before transplant. The receptors here all came from a human donor who was the organ donor for an intestinal transplant.

This clone was found a few times. This chain uses TRBV5-1 with TRBJ2-2; 12 bases match TRBD2. The CDR3 totals 16 residues. Germline V gives CDR1 SGHRS, CDR2 YFSETQ. The ends lost 0 bases at V and 9 bases at J; junction bases unmatched: 6. The CDR3, as DNA: TGCGCCAGCAGCTTGGAGCTAGCGGGGGGGCTACGGGAGCTGTTTTTT. Its protein is CASSLELAGGLRELFF.

The chain combines TRBV5-1 with TRBJ2-1; the match to TRBD2 covers 8 bases. The CDR3 loop spans 15 amino acids. Per the germline V gene, CDR1 is SGHRS and CDR2 is YFSETQ. V was pared by 1 base and J by 7 bases, with 7 bases of the junction left unmatched. DNA for the CDR3: TGCGCCAGCAGCTTGTCCCTAGCGGGTGAGAATGAGCAGTTCTTC. It yields the protein CASSLSLAGENEQFF.

Only one count was recorded for this clone. The rearrangement joins TRBV7-2 to TRBJ1-2; D is undetermined. Trimming stripped 5 bases from V and 5 bases from J, with 18 bases between. The CDR3 covers 15 residues. Germline V CDR1 and CDR2: SGHTA, FQGNSA. Here the CDR3 DNA reads TGTGCCAGCAGCATCGACGGAGGGTTAACTTATGGCTACACCTTC. Translation gives CASSIDGGLTYGYTF.

The J gene is TRBJ1-2, the V gene TRBV7-8; maybe TRBD1 (6 bases). Germline-derived CDR1 and CDR2 are SGHVS and FQNEAQ. This CDR3 region has 15 residues. Trimming stripped 4 bases from V and 4 bases from J, with 16 bases between. The CDR3 protein is CASSSHLTGLYGYTF. In DNA form, the CDR3 reads TGTGCCAGCAGCTCACACCTGACAGGTCTCTATGGCTACACCTTC.

The chain joins TRBV2 to TRBJ2-3; perhaps D is TRBD1 or TRBD2 (6 bases each). Germline V gene sequence: CDR1 SNHLY, CDR2 FYNNEI. V was trimmed by 5 bases and J by 2 bases, leaving 29 bases between them. The CDR3 runs to 20 residues. CDR3 protein: CASSSVRGTRQGPNTDTQYF. CDR3 nucleotide sequence: TGTGCCAGCAGTAGCGTTCGGGGGACGAGGCAGGGGCCTAACACAGATACGCAGTATTTT.

The chain links TRBV18 to TRBJ2-7; no clear D gene. Germline values: CDR1 KGHSH, CDR2 LQKENI. With 3 bases removed from V and 7 bases from J, the gap between germline ends came to 16 bases. The CDR3 is 14 residues long. The CDR3 DNA follows: TGTGCCAGCTCACCCCTATTGGGGTCGGAGGAGCAGTACTTC. Translation: CASSPLLGSEEQYF.

The chain is built from TRBV9 and TRBJ1-4; TRBD1 might be the D (6 bases). The CDR3 totals 15 residues. Trimming shortened V by 3 bases and J by 4 bases, and 13 bases separated the two germline ends. Per the germline V gene, CDR1 is SGDLS and CDR2 is YYNGEE. The CDR3 sequence: CASSARTGFNEKLFF. DNA of the CDR3: TGTGCCAGCAGCGCCCGCACAGGGTTTAATGAAAAACTGTTTTTT.